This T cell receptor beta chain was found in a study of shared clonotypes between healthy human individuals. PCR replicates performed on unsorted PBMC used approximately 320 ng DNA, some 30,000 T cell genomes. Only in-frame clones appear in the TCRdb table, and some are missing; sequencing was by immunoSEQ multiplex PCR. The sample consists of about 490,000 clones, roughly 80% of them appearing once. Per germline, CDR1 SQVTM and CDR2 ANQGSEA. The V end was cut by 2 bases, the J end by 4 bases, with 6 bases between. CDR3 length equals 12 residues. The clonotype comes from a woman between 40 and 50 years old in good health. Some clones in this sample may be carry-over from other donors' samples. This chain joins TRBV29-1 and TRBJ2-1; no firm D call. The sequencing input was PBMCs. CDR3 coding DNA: TGCAGCGTTGAAAGGCAGTACAATGAGCAGTTCTTC. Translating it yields CSVERQYNEQFF.